These 7 T cell receptor beta chains were sequenced from one sample in a study of cytomegalovirus exposure and HLA in healthy donors. Use of 60 Vbeta and 13 Jbeta primers characterized the PCR. Clones were sequenced by immunoSEQ multiplex PCR, and TCRdb holds only the in-frame ones, with some missing. The sample table sets out tens of thousands of clones. Sequences were obtained from PBMCs. These receptors were collected from a female donor in good health and CMV-seronegative.

This rearrangement joins TRBV6-1 to TRBJ2-2, with D maybe TRBD2 (5 bases). The CDR3 loop spans 15 amino acids. V was shortened by 3 bases and J by 5 bases, with 13 bases between the two germline ends. Germline V gene data show CDR1 as MNHNS and CDR2 as SASEGT. This chain's CDR3 is CASSDRYPGTGELFF. CDR3 in DNA: TGTGCCAGCAGTGACAGATACCCGGGGACCGGGGAGCTGTTTTTT.

The J gene is TRBJ1-2, the V gene TRBV4-3; no definite D call. Deletions cut 0 bases from V and 7 bases from J, with 6 bases between. Germline V gene data show CDR1 as LGHNA and CDR2 as YSLEER. This CDR3 is 12 amino acids long. The CDR3 spells CASSQDLVGYTF. The CDR3 region has the DNA TGCGCCAGCAGCCAAGATTTAGTTGGCTACACCTTC.

The V and J genes are TRBV30 and TRBJ1-1; D gene uncertain. The V gene's germline CDR1 is GTSNPN and CDR2 SVGIG (reference sequence). Trimming removed 5 bases from V and 0 bases from J, with 7 bases in between. The CDR3 has 12 amino acids. The CDR3 spells CAWGRLNTEAFF. The DNA for the CDR3 is TGTGCCTGGGGCAGGTTGAACACTGAAGCTTTCTTT. The whole variable domain, remainder taken from reference TRBV30 and TRBJ1-1, is SQTIHQWPATLVQPVGSPLSLECTVEGTSNPNLYWYRQAAGRGLQLLFYSVGIGQISSEVPQNLSASRPQDRQFILSSKKLLLSDSGFYLCAWGRLNTEAFFGQGTRLTVV.

The chain couples TRBV7-2 to TRBJ1-1; perhaps TRBD1 as D (5 bases). The CDR3 spans 14 residues. The V gene's germline CDR1 is SGHTA and CDR2 FQGNSA. V dropped 0 bases and J dropped 3 bases, with 8 bases sitting between them. DNA of the CDR3: TGTGCCAGCAGCTTAGCCTTCAGGGACACTGAAGCTTTCTTT. Amino acids: CASSLAFRDTEAFF. The full variable domain, completed using reference TRBV7-2 and TRBJ1-1, is GAGVSQSPSNKVTEKGKDVELRCDPISGHTALYWYRQSLGQGLEFLIYFQGNSAPDKSGLPSDRFSAERTGGSVSTLTIQRTQQEDSAVYLCASSLAFRDTEAFFGQGTRLTVV.

This chain uses TRBV5-6 with TRBJ2-7; tentative D call: TRBD2 (6 bases). Looked up from germline, CDR1 is SGHDT and CDR2 is YYEEEE. The ends were cut back, 0 bases at V and 5 bases at J, with 18 bases in the middle. The CDR3 extends over 16 amino acids. The DNA of the CDR3 is TGTGCCAGCAGCTTGGAAGGGATACGGACGGGAGACGAGCAGTACTTC. Protein sequence: CASSLEGIRTGDEQYF.

This chain joins TRBV2 and TRBJ1-1; D is undetermined. V was trimmed by 7 bases and J by 1 base, leaving 13 bases between them. Germline CDR1 and CDR2: SNHLY and FYNNEI. The CDR3 spans 14 residues. The DNA for the CDR3 is TGTGCCAGCAAAGGTGGCAGAGGGAACACTGAAGCTTTCTTT. It is translated as CASKGGRGNTEAFF.

The chain employs TRBV2 and TRBJ2-3; 12 positions match TRBD2. CDR1 is SNHLY and CDR2 is FYNNEI in the germline V gene. The CDR3 is 15 amino acids. Losses at the gene ends were 7 bases for V and 2 bases for J; bases not matched to a gene: 4. CDR3 in DNA: TGTGCCAGCAACCTAGCGGGGGGGATCACAGATACGCAGTATTTT. Its translation: CASNLAGGITDTQYF.